One T cell receptor beta chain is described in this entry. Its specificity is unknown. On sorted subsets, replicate PCRs used approximately 190 ng DNA, or tens of thousands of T cell genomes. Libraries were prepared by immunoSEQ multiplex PCR; TCRdb keeps only in-frame clonotypes and omits some of them. This table holds about 1.9 million clones, 80% to 95% found once. This sample was taken from a study of shared clonotypes between healthy human individuals. As for the study in general: The study used three CD4 naive, three CD4 memory, two CD8 naive and one CD8 memory plate per donor. Overall study results and limits: Large depth notwithstanding, sorted-subset sequencing proved incomplete by rarefaction.

Naive-designated CD8 cells lacked CD45RO, were positively enriched for CCR7, and omitted terminally differentiated effector memory CD45RA+ cells. Germline values: CDR1 SGDLS, CDR2 YYNGEE. V shed 3 bases and J 0 bases; nucleotides not matched to a gene: 14. CDR3 length equals 19 residues. This receptor was obtained from a man aged 18 to 29 in good health. Some clones in this sample may be carry-over from other donors' samples. The sample taken for sequencing was naive CD8+ T cells from PBMCs. V usage is TRBV9 and J usage is TRBJ2-2; 7 bases line up with TRBD2. The CDR3 DNA follows: TGTGCCAGCAGCGAGCCCAGGGCGGGAGAGATTACGAACACCGGGGAGCTGTTTTTT. This translates into CASSEPRAGEITNTGELFF.